This TCR beta chain came from a study of cytomegalovirus exposure and HLA in healthy donors. At the level of the study: Among the 300 to 400 donors who were genotyped, about 79% fell in the genetic ancestry cluster that is associated with self-reported Caucasian donors.

PCR was performed using 60 Vbeta and 13 Jbeta primers. In the original workflow: The authors later counted 70 million to 85 million unique TCR beta chains, approximately 10 million of them shared. Data came from immunoSEQ multiplex PCR; TCRdb stores just in-frame clones and leaves some out. The V and J calls and the clone size are those of that table, but D and trimming were determined from the DNA. In the table there are under 200,000 clones, more than 75% of which are singletons. A word on this clone: What it recognizes is unknown.

General study points: Later on, a genetic analysis was performed. It linked a missense variant in DCLRE1C with V- and J-gene trimming of TCR beta. Clonal expansion, a later analysis showed, was greater in HLA-associated TCR beta chains than in equally common others.

CDR1 and CDR2 (germline): KGHSH, LQKENI. V lost 2 bases and J lost 0, with 7 bases in between. There are 15 residues in the CDR3. The chain carries TRBV18 and TRBJ1-4; possible D gene TRBD1, 6 bases. Sequenced: PBMCs. The source of this sequence is a woman aged 25 to 39 in good health and CMV-seropositive. CDR3 protein: CASSPGGPTNEKLFF. The CDR3 region has the DNA TGTGCCAGCTCACCAGGGGGCCCAACTAATGAAAAACTGTTTTTT.